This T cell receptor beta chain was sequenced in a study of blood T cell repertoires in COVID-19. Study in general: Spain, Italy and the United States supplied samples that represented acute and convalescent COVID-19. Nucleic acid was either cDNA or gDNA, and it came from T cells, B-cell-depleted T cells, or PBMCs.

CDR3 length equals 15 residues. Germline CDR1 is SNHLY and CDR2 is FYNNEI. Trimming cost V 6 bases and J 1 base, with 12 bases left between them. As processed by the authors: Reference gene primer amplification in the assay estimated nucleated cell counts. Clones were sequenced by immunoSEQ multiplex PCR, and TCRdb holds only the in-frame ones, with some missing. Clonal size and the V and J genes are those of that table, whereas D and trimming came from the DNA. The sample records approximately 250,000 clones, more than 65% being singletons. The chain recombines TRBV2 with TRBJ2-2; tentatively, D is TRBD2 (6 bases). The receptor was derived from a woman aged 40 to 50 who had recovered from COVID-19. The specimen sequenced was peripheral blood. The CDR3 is CASSTWGVNTGELFF. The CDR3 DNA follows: TGTGCCAGCAGCACCTGGGGGGTGAACACCGGGGAGCTGTTTTTT.